These 15 T cell receptor beta chains were all obtained from the same sample, sequenced in a study of blood T cell repertoires in COVID-19. TCRdb keeps only in-frame clones here, not all; method: immunoSEQ multiplex PCR. The repertoire has some 100,000 clones, roughly 83% of them found once; the top ten carry 15% to 20%. The sequencing sample was made of peripheral blood. Receptors originate from a woman aged 55-69 years with acute or convalescent COVID-19.

This clone was recorded a few times. V and J are TRBV7-8 and TRBJ1-1; 9 bases align to TRBD1. CDR3 length: 16 residues. From germline, CDR1 is SGHVS and CDR2 FQNEAQ. After removal of 5 bases from V and 5 bases from J, the junction contained 12 bases not matched to a gene. Here the CDR3 reads CASSPHRGLLLTEAFF. The CDR3 nucleotides read TGTGCCAGCAGCCCCCACAGGGGGCTTTTATTAACTGAAGCTTTCTTT.

The sample holds a few counts of this clone. The gene calls are TRBV20-1 and TRBJ1-3; tentative D call: TRBD1 (6 bases). CDR1 and CDR2 from the germline V gene are DFQATT and SNEGSKA (reference sequence). This CDR3 comprises 13 residues. V was trimmed by 3 bases and J by 7 bases, leaving 13 bases between them. CDR3 residues: CSASDWGHNTIYF. Written as DNA, the CDR3 is TGCAGTGCTAGTGACTGGGGGCATAACACCATATATTTT.

The chain recombines TRBV25-1 with TRBJ2-5; tentative D call: TRBD1 (5 bases). From germline, CDR1 is MGHDK and CDR2 SYGVNS. Trimming cost V 7 bases and J 8 bases, with 20 bases left between them. There are 14 residues in the CDR3. The CDR3 DNA is TGTGCCAGCACAGACGCAGGGTCAAGGAGTACCCAGTACTTC. Translating gives CASTDAGSRSTQYF.

The chain combines TRBV9 with TRBJ1-2; TRBD1 might be the D (5 bases). Germline V lookup: CDR1 SGDLS, CDR2 YYNGEE. The CDR3 runs to 16 residues. V gave up 1 base and J gave up 1 base, with 14 bases separating them. DNA of the CDR3: TGTGCCAGCAGCGTAACCGGGACTTCTAATAACTATGGCTACACCTTC. Protein sequence: CASSVTGTSNNYGYTF.

As concerns this clone: A read error may be the cause here, since a much bigger clone is one base away. DNA for the CDR3: TGTGTCAGCAGTGACCCAGGGGGTTCTAACACTGAAGCTTTCTTT. Translation gives CVSSDPGGSNTEAFF. The chain employs TRBV6-1 and TRBJ1-1, with TRBD1 matching over 7 bases. This CDR3 has 15 residues. Germline loops: CDR1 MNHNS, CDR2 SASEGT.

The rearrangement links TRBV6-2 or TRBV6-3 to TRBJ2-7; TRBD2 agrees at 10 bases. Germline trimming cut 5 bases from V and 0 bases from J; bases unmatched to any gene: 4. CDR1 is MNHEY, CDR2 SVGEGT, per germline. The CDR3 runs to 15 residues. CDR3 residues: CASSPLAGISYEQYF. The CDR3 coding sequence is TGTGCCAGCAGTCCACTAGCGGGGATCTCCTACGAGCAGTACTTC.

The genes are TRBV18 and TRBJ1-2; D gene uncertain. The CDR3 sequence is 15 residues long. Per germline, CDR1 KGHSH and CDR2 LQKENI. The V gene lost 2 bases and the J gene lost 8 bases, with 18 bases spanning the gap. This chain's CDR3 is CASSPAADSSGGYTF. The CDR3 coding sequence is TGTGCCAGCTCACCAGCGGCGGACTCCTCGGGGGGCTACACCTTC.

The rearrangement links TRBV6-5 to TRBJ2-1; the D gene is possibly TRBD2 (7 bases). Per germline, CDR1 MNHEY and CDR2 SVGAGI. The CDR3 consists of 14 residues. V dropped 6 bases and J dropped 3 bases, with 12 bases sitting between them. CDR3: CASRGAGDYNEQFF. Written as DNA, the CDR3 is TGTGCCAGCAGGGGGGCGGGAGACTACAATGAGCAGTTCTTC.

This clone was recorded many times. This chain joins TRBV28 and TRBJ2-5; 10 positions agree with TRBD1. Losses at the gene ends were 6 bases for V and 3 bases for J; bases not matched to a gene: 10. CDR1 is MDHEN, CDR2 SYDVKM, per germline. The CDR3 consists of 16 residues. DNA of the CDR3: TGTGCCAGCAGGCCTGACAGGGGGCGAGGGGAAGAGACCCAGTACTTC. Its protein is CASRPDRGRGEETQYF.

The chain has TRBV28 and TRBJ2-5; 10 bases fit TRBD2. Germline values: CDR1 MDHEN, CDR2 SYDVKM. The trim removed 6 bases at V and 1 base at J, leaving 2 bases unmatched. This CDR3 region has 14 residues. In nucleotides, the CDR3 is TGTGCCAGCAGACTAGCGGGACCCCAAGAGACCCAGTACTTC. It codes for CASRLAGPQETQYF.

The chain uses TRBV5-6 and TRBJ1-2; D is unclear. CDR3 size: 14 residues. From germline, CDR1 is SGHDT and CDR2 YYEEEE. Deletions cut 0 bases from V and 0 bases from J, with 6 bases between. CDR3 DNA sequence: TGTGCCAGCAGCTTGGCAGGTTCTAACTATGGCTACACCTTC. Translating it yields CASSLAGSNYGYTF.

The chain has TRBV6-5 and TRBJ2-7, with D maybe TRBD2 (6 bases). Germline lookup yields CDR1 MNHEY and CDR2 SVGAGI. Trimming removed 4 bases at V and 1 base at J, with 14 bases between. The CDR3 runs 15 residues. The CDR3 DNA reads as TGTGCCAGCAGTTTCGGAGGGATGGGGTCCTACGAGCAGTACTTC. Protein: CASSFGGMGSYEQYF.

The chain carries TRBV4-3 and TRBJ2-5, with 10 bases lining up with TRBD2. The germline CDR1 and CDR2 sequences are LGHNA and YSLEER. V shed 3 bases, J shed 7 bases, and the junction held 11 bases outside the gene matches. CDR3 size: 16 residues. CDR3 region: CASSQESGRAGGTQYF. CDR3 bases: TGCGCCAGCAGCCAGGAAAGCGGGAGGGCCGGGGGGACCCAGTACTTC.

The genes are TRBV6-5 and TRBJ1-5; TRBD1 is a possible D gene (5 bases). The CDR3 sequence is 13 residues long. CDR1 is MNHEY and CDR2 is SVGAGI in the germline V gene. The ends were cut back, 9 bases at V and 7 bases at J, with 16 bases in the middle. This CDR3 reads CASSWQGTQPQHF. The DNA for the CDR3 is TGTGCCAGTTCCTGGCAGGGAACCCAGCCCCAGCATTTT.

This clone was picked up one time. The chain is built from TRBV5-1 and TRBJ1-2; D not certain. Between the trimmed V and J ends, which lost 2 bases and 5 bases, there was a span of 22 bases. In germline, CDR1 is SGHRS, CDR2 YFSETQ. The CDR3 spans 17 residues. CDR3 sequence: CASSFGSTISQRYGYTF. The CDR3 bases are TGCGCCAGCAGCTTTGGCTCTACTATATCACAAAGATATGGCTACACCTTC. Full variable domain (missing parts from reference TRBV5-1 and TRBJ1-2): KAGVTQTPRYLIKTRGQQVTLSCSPISGHRSVSWYQQTPGQGLQFLFEYFSETQRNKGNFPGRFSGRQFSNSRSEMNVSTLELGDSALYLCASSFGSTISQRYGYTFGSGTRLTVV.